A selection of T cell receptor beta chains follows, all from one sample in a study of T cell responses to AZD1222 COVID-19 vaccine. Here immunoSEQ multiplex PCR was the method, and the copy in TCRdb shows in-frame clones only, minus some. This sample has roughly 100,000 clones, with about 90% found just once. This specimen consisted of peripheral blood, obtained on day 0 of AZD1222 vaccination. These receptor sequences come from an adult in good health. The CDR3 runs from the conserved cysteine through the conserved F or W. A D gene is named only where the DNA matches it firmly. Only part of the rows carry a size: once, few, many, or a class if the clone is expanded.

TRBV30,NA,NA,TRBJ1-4,CAWSELREKLFF,TGTGCCTGGAGTGAGCTTCGTGAAAAACTGTTTTTT
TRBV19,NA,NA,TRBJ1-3,CASSTGPRNTIYF,TGTGCCAGTAGTACAGGGCCCAGAAACACCATATATTTT
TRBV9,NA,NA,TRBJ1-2,CASSVGQGTYGYTF,TGTGCCAGCAGCGTAGGGCAGGGAACCTATGGCTACACCTTC
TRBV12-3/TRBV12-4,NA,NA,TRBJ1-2,CASSLGYGYTF,TGTGCCAGCAGTTTAGGGTACGGCTACACCTTC
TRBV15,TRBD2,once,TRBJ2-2,CATSRDKVAGKLLRDTGELFF,TGTGCCACCAGCAGAGATAAGGTAGCGGGAAAGTTACTGCGGGACACCGGGGAGCTGTTTTTT
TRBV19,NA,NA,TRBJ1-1,CASSSLGYTEAFF,TGTGCCAGTAGTAGTTTGGGCTACACTGAAGCTTTCTTT
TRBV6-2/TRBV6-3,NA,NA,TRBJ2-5,CASSPLGSQETQYF,TGTGCCAGCAGCCCCCTAGGCTCCCAAGAGACCCAGTACTTC
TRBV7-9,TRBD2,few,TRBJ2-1,CASSLGLAGLF,TGTGCCAGCAGCCTGGGACTAGCGGGACTCTTC
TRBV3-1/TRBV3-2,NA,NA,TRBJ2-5,CASSLPLAKGVTQYF,TGTGCCAGCAGCCTACCCCTGGCGAAAGGGGTGACCCAGTACTTC
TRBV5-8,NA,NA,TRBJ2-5,CASSLEGPYQETQYF,TGTGCCAGCAGCTTGGAGGGCCCTTACCAAGAGACCCAGTACTTC
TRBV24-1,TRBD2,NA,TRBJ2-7,CATSDLGLAGTYEQYF,TGTGCCACCAGTGATTTGGGACTAGCGGGAACCTACGAGCAGTACTTC
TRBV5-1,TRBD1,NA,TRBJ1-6,CASSLEDRSTPLHF,TGCGCCAGCAGCTTGGAGGACAGGAGTACACCCCTCCACTTT
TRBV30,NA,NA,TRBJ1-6,CAWSVGTAIRPLHF,TGTGCCTGGAGTGTGGGGACGGCAATTCGACCCCTCCACTTT
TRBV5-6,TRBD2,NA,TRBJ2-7,CASSRGTSDAYEQYF,TGTGCCAGCAGCCGGGGGACTAGCGATGCCTACGAGCAGTACTTC
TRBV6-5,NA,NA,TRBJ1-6,CASSLEGGARSPLHF,TGTGCCAGCAGCCTAGAGGGGGGGGCGCGTTCACCCCTCCACTTT
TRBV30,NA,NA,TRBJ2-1,CASQLGNRLPPTNEQFF,TGTGCCTCCCAACTAGGAAATCGGTTGCCGCCTACAAATGAGCAGTTCTTC
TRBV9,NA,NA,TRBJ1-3,CASSSQGLGNTIYF,TGTGCCAGCAGCTCTCAGGGGTTGGGAAACACCATATATTTT
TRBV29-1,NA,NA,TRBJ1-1,CSVHRVAWDTEAFF,TGCAGCGTGCACAGGGTCGCTTGGGACACTGAAGCTTTCTTT
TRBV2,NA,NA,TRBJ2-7,CASTGIWTASYEQYF,TGTGCCAGCACTGGGATTTGGACAGCCTCCTACGAGCAGTACTTC
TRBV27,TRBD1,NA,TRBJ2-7,CASSLGAGGWDEQYF,TGTGCCAGCAGTTTAGGGGCAGGGGGCTGGGACGAGCAGTACTTC
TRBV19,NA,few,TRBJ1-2,CASSELLYYGYTF,TGTGCCAGTAGCGAGTTGCTGTACTATGGCTACACCTTC
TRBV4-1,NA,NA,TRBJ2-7,CASSQDGYLYEQYF,TGCGCCAGCAGCCAAGATGGGTACCTCTACGAGCAGTACTTC
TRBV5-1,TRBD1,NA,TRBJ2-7,CASSLNRDRGYEQYF,TGCGCCAGCTCACTAAACCGGGACAGGGGTTACGAGCAGTACTTC
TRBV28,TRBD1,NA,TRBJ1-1,CASSRRTGGTEAFF,TGTGCCAGCAGTCGTCGGACAGGGGGAACTGAAGCTTTCTTT
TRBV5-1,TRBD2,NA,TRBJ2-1,CASSLALAVRLDEQFF,TGCGCCAGCAGCTTGGCCCTAGCGGTAAGGCTGGATGAGCAGTTCTTC
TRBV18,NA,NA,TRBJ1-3,CASSIGTGNTIYF,TGTGCCAGCTCCATCGGGACAGGAAACACCATATATTTT
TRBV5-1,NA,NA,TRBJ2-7,CASRQELGEQYF,TGCGCCAGTAGACAGGAATTAGGCGAGCAGTACTTC
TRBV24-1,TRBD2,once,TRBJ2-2,CATSDLTSGLNTGELFF,TGTGCCACCAGTGATTTAACTAGCGGACTGAACACCGGGGAGCTGTTTTTT
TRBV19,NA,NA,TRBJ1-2,CASSADSTNYGYTF,TGTGCCAGTAGTGCGGACAGCACTAACTATGGCTACACCTTC
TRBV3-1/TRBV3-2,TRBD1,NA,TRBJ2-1,CASSQYTGTGNNEQFF,TGTGCCAGCAGCCAATATACCGGGACAGGTAACAATGAGCAGTTCTTC
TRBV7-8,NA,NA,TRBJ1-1,CASSAAPGGNTEAFF,TGTGCCAGCAGCGCCGCCCCGGGGGGGAACACTGAAGCTTTCTTT
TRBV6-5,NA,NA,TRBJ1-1,CASSYRQVEAFF,TGTGCCAGCAGTTACCGGCAGGTAGAAGCTTTCTTT
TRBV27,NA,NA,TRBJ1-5,CASSFTGLGQPQHF,TGTGCCAGCAGTTTCACAGGACTGGGCCAGCCCCAGCATTTT
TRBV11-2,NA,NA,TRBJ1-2,CASSSPSKGPYGYTF,TGTGCCAGCAGCTCCCCATCAAAAGGTCCCTATGGCTACACCTTC
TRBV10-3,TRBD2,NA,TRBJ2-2,CAVSGRDEELFF,TGTGCCGTCAGCGGGAGGGACGAGGAGCTGTTTTTT
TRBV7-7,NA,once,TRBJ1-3,CASSPGAGNTIYF,TGTGCCAGCAGCCCAGGGGCTGGAAACACCATATATTTT
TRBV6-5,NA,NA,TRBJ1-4,CASRRSIRGGEKLFF,TGTGCCAGCCGGCGCTCAATCAGGGGAGGGGAAAAACTGTTTTTT
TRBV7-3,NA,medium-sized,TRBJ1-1,CASSPPTLRVTEAFF,TGTGCCAGCAGCCCCCCTACTCTTAGGGTCACTGAAGCTTTCTTT
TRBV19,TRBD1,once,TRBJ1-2,CASSLNRDSLNYGYTF,TGTGCCAGTAGTCTTAACCGGGACAGCCTAAACTATGGCTACACCTTC
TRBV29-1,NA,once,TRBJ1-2,CSVHVGAYGYTF,TGCAGCGTTCATGTGGGCGCTTATGGCTACACCTTC
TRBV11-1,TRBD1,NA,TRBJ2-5,CASSSQSGQLQETQYF,TGTGCCAGCAGCTCACAGTCGGGACAGCTCCAAGAGACCCAGTACTTC
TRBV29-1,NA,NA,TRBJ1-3,CSVKSGNTIYF,TGCAGCGTCAAGAGTGGAAACACCATATATTTT